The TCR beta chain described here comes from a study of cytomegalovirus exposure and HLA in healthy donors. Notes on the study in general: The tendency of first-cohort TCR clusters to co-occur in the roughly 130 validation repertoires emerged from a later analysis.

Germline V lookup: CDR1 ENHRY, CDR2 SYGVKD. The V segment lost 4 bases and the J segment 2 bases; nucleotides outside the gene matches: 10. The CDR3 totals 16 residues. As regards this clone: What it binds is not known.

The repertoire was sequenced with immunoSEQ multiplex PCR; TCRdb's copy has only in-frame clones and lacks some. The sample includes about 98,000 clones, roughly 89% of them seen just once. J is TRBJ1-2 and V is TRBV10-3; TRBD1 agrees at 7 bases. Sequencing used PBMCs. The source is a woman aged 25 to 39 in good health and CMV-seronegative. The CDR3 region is CAISAYGQASNYGYTF. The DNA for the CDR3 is TGTGCCATCAGTGCATACGGACAGGCGTCGAACTATGGCTACACCTTC.